This TCR beta chain was captured in a study of blood T cell repertoires in COVID-19. Across the whole study: T cells, B-cell-depleted T cells, or PBMCs provided the cDNA or gDNA that served as material.

The CDR3 is 13 amino acids. V lost 6 bases and J lost 5, with 13 bases in between. The germline V gene encodes CDR1 SGHTA and CDR2 FQGNSA. How the authors handled the data: Estimation of nucleated cell counts relied on the amplification of reference gene primers. Generated by immunoSEQ multiplex PCR, the TCRdb table keeps only in-frame clones and is missing some. The D gene and trimming were derived from the DNA, and the V and J assignments and clone size from that table. This repertoire shows 200,000 to 250,000 clones, about 86% found once; its top ten account for 3% to 3.5%. V is TRBV7-2 and J is TRBJ1-1; the D gene is possibly TRBD1 (5 bases). Specimen: PBMCs or T cells enriched from blood (not recorded which). The sequence was obtained from a woman aged 50 to 65 in a cohort exposed to, infected with or recovered from COVID-19 (not recorded which). As DNA, the CDR3 is TGTGCCAGCAGTCCTCAGGGTTCAACTGAAGCTTTCTTT. It codes for CASSPQGSTEAFF.